Below, 6 T cell receptor beta chains from the same sample are listed, as sequenced in a study of breast tumors, draining lymph nodes, adjacent tissues. TCRdb ran MiXCR on the multiplex PCR reads and lists one entry per CDR3 protein. Among over 250,000 distinct CDR3 sequences listed, over 30% were seen once. Samples came from axillary lymph nodes draining the breast cancer. The specimen sequenced was axillary lymph node tissue. These receptors were taken from a female donor with breast cancer. Some clones in this sample may be carry-over from other donors' samples.

The sample holds a few counts of this clonotype. This chain joins TRBV18 and TRBJ2-3, with a possible D match to TRBD1 (5 bases). V was pared by 2 bases and J by 3 bases, with 15 bases between. The CDR3 loop spans 16 amino acids. CDR1 is KGHSH, CDR2 LQKENI, per germline. In nucleotides, the CDR3 is TGTGCCAGCTCACCAGAAAGGGGCGGTGAGACAGATACGCAGTATTTT. Protein sequence: CASSPERGGETDTQYF.

This clonotype was observed at least ten times. J is TRBJ1-6 and V is TRBV12-3 or TRBV12-4; D may be TRBD1 (6 bases). V was cut by 6 bases and J by 0 bases, with 12 bases left in between. The CDR3 has 16 residues. The CDR3 coding sequence is TGTGCCAGCAGCGGTACAGGGTTCTCCTATAATTCACCCCTCCACTTT. It yields the protein CASSGTGFSYNSPLHF.

This chain links TRBV3-1 with TRBJ2-3; 7 positions match TRBD1. V was pared by 4 bases and J by 2 bases, with 6 bases of the junction left unmatched. The CDR3 loop spans 15 amino acids. Germline CDR1 and CDR2: LGHDT and YNNKEL (reference sequence). CDR3 nucleotide sequence: TGTGCCAGCAGCCCCAGAGACAGGGCCACAGATACGCAGTATTTT. Amino acids: CASSPRDRATDTQYF.

The table lists this clonotype with a few counts. The V gene is TRBV20-1, the J gene TRBJ2-4; TRBD2 matches at 10 bases. CDR3 length: 19 amino acids. J lost 0 bases, V lost 0 bases, and 11 bases had no gene match. Germline loops: CDR1 DFQATT, CDR2 SNEGSKA (reference sequence). CDR3 residues: CSARDHRTSGGLAKNIQYF. The CDR3 DNA sequence: TGCAGTGCTAGAGATCATCGGACTAGCGGAGGCCTAGCCAAAAACATTCAGTACTTC.

The J gene is TRBJ2-5, the V gene TRBV10-3, with D hard to call. This CDR3 is 12 amino acids long. Germline V lookup: CDR1 ENHRY, CDR2 SYGVKD. V was clipped by 2 bases and J by 5 bases, with 6 bases between them. DNA for the CDR3: TGTGCCATCAGTGAGGAGCAGGAGACCCAGTACTTC. Protein product: CAISEEQETQYF.

This clonotype came up many times. J is TRBJ1-2 and V is TRBV2; unclear D gene. Germline-derived CDR1 and CDR2 are SNHLY and FYNNEI. Trimming removed 1 base from V and 4 bases from J, with 7 bases in between. This CDR3 spans 13 amino acids. This CDR3 reads CASSEGDFYGYTF. The CDR3 nucleotides read TGTGCCAGCAGTGAAGGGGATTTCTATGGCTACACCTTC.